This section outlines one T cell receptor beta chain sequence together with its context. What it recognizes is unknown. This sample was included in a study of T cell responses to AZD1222 COVID-19 vaccine. Points from the study as a whole: Only 5 or 6 people who got AZD1222 tested seropositive at baseline. Unmutated variant regions are reportedly targeted by nearly half of spike-specific TCRs. Clonal diversity was possibly underestimated, and white British individuals and females predominated among donors. Spike-wide coverage was observed for vaccine-associated CD4 TCRs, with dominant responses at 160-218 and 743-854.

The ends lost 2 bases at V and 6 bases at J; junction bases unmatched: 7. This CDR3 contains 16 residues. CDR1 is MNHEY, CDR2 SMNVEV, per germline (reference sequence). Sequencing was performed with immunoSEQ multiplex PCR; in TCRdb, only in-frame clones are kept and a portion is missing. Of 100,000 or so clones in the sample, more than 75% are singletons; the top ten hold 10% to 13%. The sample consisted of peripheral blood, taken 28 days after the second AZD1222 dose. This TCR was sampled from an adult who received the AZD1222 COVID-19 vaccine. The chain couples TRBV27 to TRBJ2-2; 9 bases fit TRBD1. The CDR3 region has the DNA TGTGCCAGCAGTTTAATTGGGGGACAGGGTCCCGGGGAGCTGTTTTTT. This encodes CASSLIGGQGPGELFF.